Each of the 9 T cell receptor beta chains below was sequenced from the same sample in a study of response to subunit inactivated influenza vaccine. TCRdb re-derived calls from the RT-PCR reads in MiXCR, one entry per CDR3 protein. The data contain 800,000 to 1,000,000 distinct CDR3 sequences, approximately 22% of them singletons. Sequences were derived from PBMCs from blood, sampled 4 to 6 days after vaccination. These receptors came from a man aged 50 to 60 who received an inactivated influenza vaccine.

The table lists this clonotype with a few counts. The CDR3 loop reads CASSPGLAGVGVEQFF. The CDR3 nucleotides read TGTGCCAGCTCACCCGGACTAGCGGGAGTTGGTGTTGAGCAGTTCTTC. The chain uses TRBV18 and TRBJ2-1; 13 positions agree with TRBD2. This CDR3 comprises 16 residues. Germline V gives CDR1 KGHSH, CDR2 LQKENI. Trimming at V came to 3 bases and at J to 9 bases, leaving 8 bases not matched to a gene.

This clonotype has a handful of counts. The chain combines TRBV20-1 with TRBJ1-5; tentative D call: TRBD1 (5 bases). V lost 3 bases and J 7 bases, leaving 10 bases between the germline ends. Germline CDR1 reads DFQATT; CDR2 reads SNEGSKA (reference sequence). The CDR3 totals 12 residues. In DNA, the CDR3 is TGCAGTGCTAGCCAGGGAAAGCAGCCCCAGCATTTT. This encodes CSASQGKQPQHF.

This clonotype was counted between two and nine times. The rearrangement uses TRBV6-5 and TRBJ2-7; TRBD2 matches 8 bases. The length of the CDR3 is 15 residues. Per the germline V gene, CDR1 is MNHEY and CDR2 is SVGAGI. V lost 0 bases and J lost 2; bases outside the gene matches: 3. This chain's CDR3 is CASSYSSGIAYEQYF. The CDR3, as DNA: TGTGCCAGCAGTTACTCTAGCGGGATTGCCTACGAGCAGTACTTC.

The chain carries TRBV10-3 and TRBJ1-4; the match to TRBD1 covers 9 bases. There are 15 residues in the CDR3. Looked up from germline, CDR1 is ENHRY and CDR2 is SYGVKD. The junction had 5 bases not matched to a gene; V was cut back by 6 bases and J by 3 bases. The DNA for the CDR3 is TGTGCCATCAGGGGGACAGGGTACCCTAATGAAAAACTGTTTTTT. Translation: CAIRGTGYPNEKLFF.

In DNA, the CDR3 is TGTGCCAGCAGCTTACAGGGGAGGTTCACTGAAGCTTTCTTT. This translates into CASSLQGRFTEAFF. The chain is built from TRBV27 and TRBJ1-1; 7 bases align to TRBD1. This CDR3 has 14 residues. The germline V gene has CDR1 MNHEY and CDR2 SMNVEV (reference sequence). V trimming: 6 bases; J trimming: 4 bases; junction bases outside the gene matches: 8.

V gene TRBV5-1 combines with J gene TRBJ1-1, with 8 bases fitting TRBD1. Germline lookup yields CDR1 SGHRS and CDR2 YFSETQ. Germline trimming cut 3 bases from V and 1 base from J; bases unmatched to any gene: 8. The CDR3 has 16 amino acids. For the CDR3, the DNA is TGCGCCAGCAGCTCGAAATCCGGGACAGGGAACACTGAAGCTTTCTTT. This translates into CASSSKSGTGNTEAFF. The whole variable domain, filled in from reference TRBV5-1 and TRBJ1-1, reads KAGVTQTPRYLIKTRGQQVTLSCSPISGHRSVSWYQQTPGQGLQFLFEYFSETQRNKGNFPGRFSGRQFSNSRSEMNVSTLELGDSALYLCASSSKSGTGNTEAFFGQGTRLTVV.

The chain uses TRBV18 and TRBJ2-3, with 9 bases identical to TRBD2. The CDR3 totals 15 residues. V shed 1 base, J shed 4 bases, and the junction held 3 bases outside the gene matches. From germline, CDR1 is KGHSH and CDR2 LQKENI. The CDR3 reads CASSPQREAPDTQYF. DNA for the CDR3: TGTGCCAGCTCACCACAGCGGGAGGCTCCAGATACGCAGTATTTT.

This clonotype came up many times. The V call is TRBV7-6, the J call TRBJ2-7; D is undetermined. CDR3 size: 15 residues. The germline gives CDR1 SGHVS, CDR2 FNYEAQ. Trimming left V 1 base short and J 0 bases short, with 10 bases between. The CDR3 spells CASSLEATLSYEQYF. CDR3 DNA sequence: TGTGCCAGCAGCTTAGAGGCTACGCTCTCCTACGAGCAGTACTTC.

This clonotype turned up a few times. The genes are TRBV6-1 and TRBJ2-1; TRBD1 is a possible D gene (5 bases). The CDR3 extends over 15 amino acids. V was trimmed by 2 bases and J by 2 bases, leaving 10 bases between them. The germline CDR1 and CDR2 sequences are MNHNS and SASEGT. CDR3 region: CASSEQQAAYNEQFF. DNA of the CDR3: TGTGCCAGCAGTGAACAACAGGCTGCCTACAATGAGCAGTTCTTC.